The entry that follows covers one T cell receptor beta chain sequence. What it binds is unknown. The data were taken from a study of a mutant IDH1 vaccine in newly diagnosed glioma. Background on the study: Treated patients were roughly 60% male, approximately 38% female, mean age roughly 39 years. Whole-study results and caveats: Seemingly, pseudoprogression had no relation to changes in the top peripheral T cell clonotypes.

The data were produced by immunoSEQ multiplex PCR, yet TCRdb's version contains in-frame clones alone and is incomplete. Altogether 30,000 to 35,000 clones are present, approximately 89% being singletons, with the ten largest covering about 2.2%. The CDR3 has 15 residues. Looked up from germline, CDR1 is MGHRA and CDR2 is YSYEKL. The V gene end was trimmed by 0 bases and the J gene end by 5 bases; junction bases not matched to a gene: 4. Time point in this sample: week 47, end of study. Mutant IDH1 20-mer peptide, at 300 ug, made up each vaccine dose, with topical imiquimod. The V call is TRBV4-1, the J call TRBJ1-5; 7 nucleotides match TRBD1. Sequencing used PBMCs, obtained from a glioma patient whose treatment included an IDH1 peptide vaccine. This TCR was sampled from a man aged 40-50 years with glioma. The CDR3 nucleotides are TGCGCCAGCAGCCAAGAAACGAGGGGGCATCAGCCCCAGCATTTT. Its translation: CASSQETRGHQPQHF.